The 5 T cell receptor beta chains listed next were all sequenced from one sample in a study of cytomegalovirus exposure and HLA in healthy donors. In the PCR, 60 Vbeta and 13 Jbeta primers were used. Assay used: immunoSEQ multiplex PCR; TCRdb lists only in-frame clones, some missing. The table shows some 82,000 clones, with about 81% occurring only once. What was sequenced was PBMCs. The receptors here all came from a woman in her forties or fifties in good health and CMV-seronegative.

This clone was observed a handful of times. This rearrangement joins TRBV6-4 to TRBJ2-1; D ambiguous. The CDR3 runs to 15 residues. Germline V gene data show CDR1 as MRHNA and CDR2 as SNTAGT. Trimming shortened V by 3 bases and J by 4 bases, and 13 bases separated the two germline ends. CDR3 protein: CASSEFAATYNEQFF. CDR3 in DNA: TGTGCCAGCAGTGAGTTCGCGGCTACTTACAATGAGCAGTTCTTC.

This clone turned up a few times. The chain couples TRBV7-2 to TRBJ2-3, with 11 bases fitting TRBD2. V shed 5 bases and J 2 bases; nucleotides not matched to a gene: 6. CDR1 SGHTA and CDR2 FQGNSA come from the germline V gene. This CDR3 contains 16 residues. CDR3 in amino acids: CASSRVAGGNTDTQYF. In nucleotides, the CDR3 is TGTGCCAGCAGCCGCGTAGCGGGGGGGAACACAGATACGCAGTATTTT.

This sequence joins TRBV5-6 and TRBJ2-5; D unclear. Trimming cost V 4 bases and J 1 base, with 17 bases left between them. This CDR3 has 16 amino acids. Germline V CDR1 and CDR2: SGHDT, YYEEEE. The CDR3 loop reads CASSPASRWSQETQYF. CDR3 nucleotides: TGTGCCAGCAGCCCCGCAAGCAGGTGGTCCCAAGAGACCCAGTACTTC.

Written as DNA, the CDR3 is TGTGCCAGCAGTTTACTAGGGAACACTGAAGCTTTCTTT. Protein sequence: CASSLLGNTEAFF. V usage is TRBV27 and J usage is TRBJ1-1; D unclear. V lost 2 bases and J 1 base, leaving 5 bases between the germline ends. Per the germline V gene, CDR1 is MNHEY and CDR2 is SMNVEV (reference sequence). The CDR3 is made up of 13 amino acids.

In this sample, this clone is medium-sized. The chain couples TRBV9 to TRBJ2-1; D gene uncertain. The CDR3 sequence is 13 residues long. Trimming cost V 0 bases and J 9 bases, with 10 bases left between them. Germline V gene data show CDR1 as SGDLS and CDR2 as YYNGEE. DNA for the CDR3: TGTGCCAGCAGCGTAGCTCTAACCTTTGAGCAGTTCTTC. As protein: CASSVALTFEQFF.